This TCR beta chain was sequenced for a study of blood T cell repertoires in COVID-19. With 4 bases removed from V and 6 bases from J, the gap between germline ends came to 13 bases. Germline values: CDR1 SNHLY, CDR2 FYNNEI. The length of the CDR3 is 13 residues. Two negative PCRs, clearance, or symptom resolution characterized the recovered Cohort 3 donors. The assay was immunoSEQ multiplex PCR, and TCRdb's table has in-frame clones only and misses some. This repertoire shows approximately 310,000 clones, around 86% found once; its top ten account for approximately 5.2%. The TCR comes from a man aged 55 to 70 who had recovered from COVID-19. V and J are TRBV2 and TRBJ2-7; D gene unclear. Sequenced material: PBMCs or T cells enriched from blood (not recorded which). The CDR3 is CASSAVSYSEQYF. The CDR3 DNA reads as TGTGCCAGCAGTGCCGTGTCTTACAGCGAGCAGTACTTC.